One sample yielded the 2 T cell receptor beta chains listed below, sequenced in a study of blood T cell repertoires in COVID-19. TCRdb's copy holds only in-frame clones and misses some; the assay was immunoSEQ multiplex PCR. The repertoire holds 150,000 to 200,000 clones, around 80% seen once, with roughly a fifth in the top ten. Material: peripheral blood. The receptors originated from an elderly woman with acute or convalescent COVID-19.

The chain has TRBV4-2 and TRBJ2-7; TRBD1 might be the D (6 bases). The V and J ends lost 4 bases and 1 base respectively, with 14 bases between them. The CDR3 has 15 amino acids. The germline gives CDR1 LGHNA, CDR2 YNFKEQ. The CDR3 region has the DNA TGTGCCAGCAGCCTAAGACAGGCCGAGTCCTACGAGCAGTACTTC. This sequence encodes CASSLRQAESYEQYF.

The chain carries TRBV6-5 and TRBJ2-1, with TRBD2 as a possible D gene (7 bases). Between the trimmed V and J ends, which lost 6 bases and 6 bases, there was a span of 15 bases. The CDR3 consists of 14 residues. CDR1 MNHEY and CDR2 SVGAGI come from the germline V gene. The CDR3 here is CASSGGTTSNEQFF. The DNA for the CDR3 is TGTGCCAGCAGCGGGGGGACAACCTCCAATGAGCAGTTCTTC.